Below are 21 T cell receptor beta chains sequenced from a single sample in a study of blood T cell repertoires in COVID-19. Some clones are missing from TCRdb's copy, which holds only in-frame ones; the method was immunoSEQ multiplex PCR. The table includes 200,000 to 250,000 clones, over 75% detected once. Sequenced material: peripheral blood. These receptors were collected from a woman aged 70-85 years with COVID-19, enrolled during active disease.

The rearrangement joins TRBV10-3 to TRBJ1-2, with no clear D. The length of the CDR3 is 16 residues. V gave up 0 bases and J gave up 4 bases, with 15 bases separating them. Germline assignment: CDR1 ENHRY and CDR2 SYGVKD. The CDR3 region is CAISESTALTPYGYTF. The CDR3, as DNA: TGTGCCATCAGTGAGTCAACAGCCCTAACCCCCTATGGCTACACCTTC.

V usage is TRBV9 and J usage is TRBJ1-4; the match to TRBD1 covers 8 bases. This CDR3 has 16 amino acids. V lost 2 bases to trimming and J lost 3 bases; unmatched junction nucleotides: 6. Germline CDR1 and CDR2: SGDLS and YYNGEE. CDR3 sequence (DNA): TGTGCCAGCAGCGTGGCCCAGGGGGCAGCTAATGAAAAACTGTTTTTT. This translates into CASSVAQGAANEKLFF.

V gene TRBV20-1 combines with J gene TRBJ1-2, with D possibly matching TRBD1 (5 bases). V was shortened by 3 bases and J by 4 bases, with 9 bases between the two germline ends. The CDR3 spans 12 residues. Germline V gene lookup returns CDR1 DFQATT and CDR2 SNEGSKA (reference sequence). The CDR3 DNA follows: TGCAGTGCTAGTCAGGGCTCCTATGGCTACACCTTC. It specifies CSASQGSYGYTF.

Here the CDR3 reads CASRGQTTDTQYF. In DNA form, the CDR3 reads TGTGCCAGTAGGGGGCAGACCACAGATACGCAGTATTTT. The rearrangement links TRBV19 to TRBJ2-3; tentatively, D is TRBD1 (5 bases). This CDR3 has 13 amino acids. Germline V lookup: CDR1 LNHDA, CDR2 SQIVND (reference sequence). V gave up 6 bases and J gave up 2 bases, with 9 bases separating them.

This chain uses TRBV18 with TRBJ2-5; D not resolved. The V gene's germline CDR1 is KGHSH and CDR2 LQKENI. CDR3 length equals 11 residues. V was clipped by 3 bases and J by 5 bases, with 4 bases between them. CDR3 protein: CASSPQETQYF. CDR3 in DNA: TGTGCCAGCTCACCCCAGGAGACCCAGTACTTC.

The V call is TRBV6-1, the J call TRBJ2-7, with unresolved D. CDR1 and CDR2 from the germline V gene are MNHNS and SASEGT. The CDR3 length is 12 residues. Trimming pared 0 bases from V and 4 bases from J, leaving 4 bases between. The CDR3 spells CASSEARYEQYF. CDR3 DNA: TGTGCCAGCAGTGAAGCGCGGTACGAGCAGTACTTC.

V usage is TRBV6-5 and J usage is TRBJ1-1; 9 positions match TRBD1. Germline CDR1 reads MNHEY; CDR2 reads SVGAGI. The CDR3 spans 14 residues. Trimming cost V 4 bases and J 3 bases; bases outside gene matches: 3. In DNA form, the CDR3 reads TGTGCCAGCAGTTTACAGGGGGCTGACACTGAAGCTTTCTTT. Its translation: CASSLQGADTEAFF.

The chain employs TRBV19 and TRBJ1-5; D gene uncertain. The germline gives CDR1 LNHDA, CDR2 SQIVND (reference sequence). CDR3 length: 15 amino acids. Deletions cut 9 bases from V and 1 base from J, with 16 bases between. CDR3 in DNA: TGTGCCAGCCGATTTCAGGCAGCCAGCAATCAGCCCCAGCATTTT. The encoded protein is CASRFQAASNQPQHF.

The chain is built from TRBV9 and TRBJ2-5; weak D call: TRBD1 (6 bases). This CDR3 comprises 15 residues. The ends were cut back, 6 bases at V and 0 bases at J, with 15 bases in the middle. Germline V gives CDR1 SGDLS, CDR2 YYNGEE. CDR3 in DNA: TGTGCCAGCAAATCATGGGGGCGGGACCAAGAGACCCAGTACTTC. Translating it yields CASKSWGRDQETQYF.

This clone was seen only a few times. This rearrangement joins TRBV6-2 or TRBV6-3 to TRBJ1-6, with TRBD1 as a possible D gene (5 bases). CDR1 and CDR2 from the germline V gene are MNHEY and SVGEGT. CDR3 length: 15 residues. The V end was cut by 5 bases, the J end by 9 bases, with 17 bases between. CDR3 DNA sequence: TGTGCCAGCAGTCGACAGAGCCTTTTGTTTTCACCCCTCCACTTT. Its translation is CASSRQSLLFSPLHF.

The CDR3 DNA reads TGTGCCAGCAGCCAACCGGGACTAGTCCAATACAATGAGCAGTTCTTC. Translated: CASSQPGLVQYNEQFF. J is TRBJ2-1 and V is TRBV4-2; 8 nucleotides agree with TRBD2. The length of the CDR3 is 16 residues. Trimming took 2 bases from V and 4 from J; bases not matched to a gene: 7. CDR1 and CDR2 from the germline V gene are LGHNA and YNFKEQ.

This clone was picked up a small number of times. The chain combines TRBV7-2 with TRBJ2-2; 10 nucleotides align to TRBD2. Germline CDR1 is SGHTA and CDR2 is FQGNSA. There are 15 residues in the CDR3. V lost 8 bases to trimming and J lost 4 bases; unmatched junction nucleotides: 7. In nucleotides, the CDR3 is TGTGCCAGCGGTCTTCTAGCGGGGGCCACCGGGGAGCTGTTTTTT. Translated, it gives CASGLLAGATGELFF.

Only one count was recorded for this clone. The genes are TRBV14 and TRBJ2-1; TRBD2 aligns across 10 bases. Germline V CDR1 and CDR2: SGHDN, FVKESK. The CDR3 runs to 14 residues. The V and J ends lost 4 bases and 7 bases, in that order; junction bases with no gene match: 4. CDR3 DNA sequence: TGTGCCAGCAGCCCACTAGCGGGAAGGAATGAGCAGTTCTTC. This gives the protein CASSPLAGRNEQFF.

The genes are TRBV9 and TRBJ1-2; TRBD1 might be the D (5 bases). CDR3 length: 14 amino acids. Germline V gives CDR1 SGDLS, CDR2 YYNGEE. Between the trimmed V and J ends, which lost 0 bases and 2 bases, there was a span of 8 bases. The CDR3 DNA follows: TGTGCCAGCAGCGTAGCTCGGACAAACTATGGCTACACCTTC. Protein sequence: CASSVARTNYGYTF.

To note about this clone: In the same sample, other DNA sequences code for this CDR3. J is TRBJ1-2 and V is TRBV5-6; tentative D call: TRBD1 (6 bases). V lost 0 bases, J lost 4 bases, and 7 bases lay in between. Germline V lookup: CDR1 SGHDT, CDR2 YYEEEE. There are 13 residues in the CDR3. This CDR3 reads CASSLDRVYGYTF. CDR3 in DNA: TGTGCCAGCAGCTTGGACAGGGTCTATGGCTACACCTTC.

This clone has just a few counts. The chain uses TRBV5-3 and TRBJ2-3, with 9 bases lining up with TRBD1. TRBV5-3 is reported as an ORF; its role is uncertain. Losses at the gene ends were 4 bases for V and 2 bases for J; bases not matched to a gene: 17. The CDR3 has 19 amino acids. The CDR3 region has the DNA TGTGCCAGAAGCACCCCGGGACAGGGCCGGTGGGAAGCCACAGATACGCAGTATTTT. Protein product: CARSTPGQGRWEATDTQYF.

The V and J genes are TRBV28 and TRBJ2-1; the match to TRBD2 covers 8 bases. V trimming: 6 bases; J trimming: 6 bases; junction bases outside the gene matches: 16. The CDR3 sequence is 17 residues long. CDR1 is MDHEN, CDR2 SYDVKM, per germline. The CDR3 protein is CASRPMGFGRAVNEQFF. Here the CDR3 DNA reads TGTGCCAGCAGGCCCATGGGGTTCGGGAGGGCCGTCAATGAGCAGTTCTTC. Full variable domain (remainder filled in from reference TRBV28 and TRBJ2-1): DVKVTQSSRYLVKRTGEKVFLECVQDMDHENMFWYRQDPGLGLRLIYFSYDVKMKEKGDIPEGYSVSREKKERFSLILESASTNQTSMYLCASRPMGFGRAVNEQFFGPGTRLTVL.

In this sample, this clone turned up once. V is TRBV6-1 and J is TRBJ2-3; 8 bases align to TRBD1. Looked up from germline, CDR1 is MNHNS and CDR2 is SASEGT. V was clipped by 4 bases and J by 3 bases; unmatched bases: 9. The CDR3 runs to 16 residues. As DNA, the CDR3 is TGTGCCAGCAGTGGCCGGACAGGGATTCGAACAGATACGCAGTATTTT. It yields the protein CASSGRTGIRTDTQYF.

The rearrangement joins TRBV27 to TRBJ2-2; D is ambiguous. The CDR3 runs to 12 residues. V lost 5 bases and J 6 bases, leaving 7 bases between the germline ends. CDR1 is MNHEY, CDR2 SMNVEV, per germline (reference sequence). CDR3 coding DNA: TGTGCCAGCAGTGTAGTGTCCGGGGAGCTGTTTTTT. Residues: CASSVVSGELFF.

This clone was observed a few times. The rearrangement joins TRBV6-5 to TRBJ2-7, with D possibly being TRBD1 (5 bases). The ends were cut back, 6 bases at V and 5 bases at J, with 14 bases in the middle. The CDR3 consists of 13 residues. Germline V CDR1 and CDR2: MNHEY, SVGAGI. The CDR3 DNA reads TGTGCCAGCAGGTATTCTGGACACCACGAGCAGTACTTC. Its translation: CASRYSGHHEQYF.

The V and J genes are TRBV5-1 and TRBJ1-1, with D maybe TRBD1 (5 bases). The CDR3 is 16 amino acids. CDR1 is SGHRS, CDR2 YFSETQ, per germline. V was shortened by 4 bases and J by 1 base, with 17 bases between the two germline ends. The CDR3: CASSLRGDQANTEAFF. CDR3 in DNA: TGCGCCAGCAGCCTCCGGGGGGACCAAGCGAACACTGAAGCTTTCTTT.